This passage covers 21 T cell receptor beta chains from one sample sequenced in a study of blood T cells in healthy people across ages. The authors ran a second PCR of 7 to 11 cycles using a sample-barcoded 5' primer and a J-beta primer mix. TCRdb redid the calling of the 5' RACE reads with MiXCR, one entry per CDR3 protein. The sample lists around 800,000 distinct CDR3 sequences, around 24% occurring once. The sample also formed part of further work on T cells of mothers and their children.

Sequenced: blood. Every receptor here comes from a boy aged 5-17 years in good health.

In its sample, this clonotype was seen a few times. The rearrangement joins TRBV20-1 to TRBJ2-2; 7 nucleotides match TRBD2. Trimming at V came to 3 bases and at J to 0 bases, leaving 4 bases not matched to a gene. This CDR3 comprises 15 residues. Germline-derived CDR1 and CDR2 are DFQATT and SNEGSKA (reference sequence). The CDR3 spells CSASLGGTNTGELFF. The CDR3 DNA reads as TGCAGTGCTAGTTTGGGGGGGACGAACACCGGGGAGCTGTTTTTT.

This clonotype was seen only a few times. The chain links TRBV29-1 to TRBJ2-5; possible D gene TRBD1, 5 bases. The J call may be in error: the DNA end matches TRBJ2-1 better. Looked up from germline, CDR1 is SQVTM and CDR2 is ANQGSEA. The CDR3 is 13 residues long. The CDR3 protein is CSVPGPSYNEQFF. CDR3 nucleotide sequence: TGCAGCGTTCCAGGGCCCTCCTACAATGAGCAGTTCTTC.

The rearrangement joins TRBV6-5 to TRBJ1-5, with no clear D. The germline V gene encodes CDR1 MNHEY and CDR2 SVGAGI. This CDR3 has 10 amino acids. Trimming left V 8 bases short and J 9 bases short, with 8 bases between. As DNA, the CDR3 is TGTGCCAGCCTGGTTGGGCCCCAGCATTTT. As protein: CASLVGPQHF.

This clonotype was recorded a few times. The germline gene is not matched at one end of the junction; a read error may be the cause. The CDR3 DNA sequence: TGTGCCAGCAGCTTTTGGAAAGGGAACAATGGGCAGTTCTTC. Translated, it gives CASSFWKGNNGQFF. V and J are TRBV5-4 and TRBJ2-1, with D hard to call. This CDR3 is built from 14 residues. CDR1 and CDR2 (germline): SGHNT, YYREEE (reference sequence).

This clonotype was detected only a few times. The V and J genes are TRBV2 and TRBJ2-5; D remains unclear. CDR1 is SNHLY and CDR2 is FYNNEI in the germline V gene. Trimming cost V 6 bases and J 4 bases, with 9 bases left between them. The CDR3 spans 12 residues. The CDR3 protein is CASSWVGETQYF. CDR3 DNA sequence: TGTGCCAGCAGCTGGGTAGGAGAGACCCAGTACTTC.

This clonotype came up many times. The J gene is TRBJ2-4, the V gene TRBV29-1; D might be TRBD1 (6 bases). Germline V CDR1 and CDR2: SQVTM, ANQGSEA. The germline V and J ends were trimmed by 7 bases and 2 bases, with 18 bases remaining between them. This CDR3 comprises 15 residues. CDR3 sequence: CSAGVGGSTKNIQYF. The CDR3 DNA reads as TGCAGCGCCGGGGTAGGGGGTTCGACCAAAAACATTCAGTACTTC.

The genes are TRBV7-9 and TRBJ2-1, with D tentatively TRBD1 (5 bases). The DNA end is a closer match to TRBJ2-7, so the J assignment may be wrong. The germline V gene has CDR1 SEHNR and CDR2 FQNEAQ (reference sequence). This CDR3 has 12 residues. The CDR3 DNA sequence: TGTGCCAGCAGCTTGCAGGGCTTCGAGCAGTACTTC. Its translation is CASSLQGFEQYF.

The chain recombines TRBV6-5 with TRBJ2-1; 11 bases match TRBD2. The CDR3 runs 15 residues. CDR1 MNHEY and CDR2 SVGAGI come from the germline V gene. Germline trimming cut 6 bases from V and 6 bases from J; bases unmatched to any gene: 7. The CDR3 region is CASRDTSGGINEQFF. CDR3 nucleotides: TGTGCCAGCAGAGATACTAGCGGGGGAATCAATGAGCAGTTCTTC.

The rearrangement joins TRBV6-6 to TRBJ2-5; TRBD1 is a possible D gene (5 bases). CDR1 is MNHNY, CDR2 SVGAGI, per germline (reference sequence). CDR3 length: 12 residues. V shed 6 bases and J shed 5 bases, with 10 bases lying between them. CDR3 DNA sequence: TGTGCCAGCAGACCAGGGTACGAGACCCAGTACTTC. It encodes CASRPGYETQYF.

The V call is TRBV6-5, the J call TRBJ2-5; no firm D call. This CDR3 has 12 amino acids. The V gene lost 6 bases and the J gene lost 7 bases, with 12 bases spanning the gap. Germline-derived CDR1 and CDR2 are MNHEY and SVGAGI. CDR3 protein: CASSPQAGTQYF. CDR3 sequence (DNA): TGTGCCAGCAGCCCCCAGGCAGGGACCCAGTACTTC.

This clonotype was counted only a few times. The rearrangement joins TRBV20-1 to TRBJ2-1; the match to TRBD2 covers 8 bases. Trimming took 2 bases from V and 3 from J; bases not matched to a gene: 6. Germline V gene sequence: CDR1 DFQATT, CDR2 SNEGSKA (reference sequence). The CDR3 length is 15 residues. The CDR3: CSARRRGAGYNEQFF. CDR3 sequence (DNA): TGCAGTGCTAGAAGGCGGGGGGCCGGCTACAATGAGCAGTTCTTC.

The sample holds a few counts of this clonotype. The chain has TRBV7-9 and TRBJ1-5; possible D gene TRBD1, 6 bases. V lost 5 bases and J 0 bases, leaving 17 bases between the germline ends. CDR3 length: 17 residues. Germline lookup yields CDR1 SEHNR and CDR2 FQNEAQ (reference sequence). The CDR3 reads CASSLEGGALSNQPQHF. In DNA, the CDR3 is TGTGCCAGCAGCCTCGAGGGGGGGGCCCTTAGCAATCAGCCCCAGCATTTT.

This clonotype was observed a few times. The chain links TRBV28 to TRBJ2-5, with TRBD2 identical over 9 bases. With 6 bases clipped from V and 2 bases from J, the junction kept 4 bases outside the gene matches. CDR3 size: 14 residues. From germline, CDR1 is MDHEN and CDR2 SYDVKM. CDR3 DNA sequence: TGTGCCAGCAGGAGCGGGGGGATACAAGAGACCCAGTACTTC. It encodes CASRSGGIQETQYF.

This clonotype was counted a few times. J is TRBJ2-1 and V is TRBV15; D is possibly TRBD1 or TRBD2 (5 bases each). Trimming shortened V by 8 bases and J by 0 bases, and 20 bases separated the two germline ends. Germline lookup yields CDR1 LNHNV and CDR2 YYDKDF (reference sequence). The CDR3 is 17 amino acids. Written as DNA, the CDR3 is TGTGCCACCGCTACGGGACGGGGCCTGAGCTCCTACAATGAGCAGTTCTTC. This translates into CATATGRGLSSYNEQFF.

This rearrangement joins TRBV10-2 to TRBJ1-6, with D maybe TRBD1 (5 bases). The CDR3 runs 14 residues. Germline V lookup: CDR1 WSHSY, CDR2 SAAADI. V lost 4 bases and J lost 7, with 11 bases in between. The CDR3 region has the DNA TGCGCCAGCAGTGGAGGACACCCGAATTCACCCCTCCACTTT. Protein: CASSGGHPNSPLHF.

This clonotype was counted only a few times. The CDR3 DNA sequence: TGCAGCGTTGTCACCACCGGGACAGGGGGCGATGGCTACACCTTC. Amino acid sequence: CSVVTTGTGGDGYTF. The rearrangement links TRBV29-1 to TRBJ1-2; 12 nucleotides line up with TRBD1. V was pared by 4 bases and J by 6 bases, with 9 bases of the junction left unmatched. Germline V lookup: CDR1 SQVTM, CDR2 ANQGSEA. This CDR3 is 15 amino acids long.

The genes are TRBV12-3 or TRBV12-4 and TRBJ1-2, with 10 bases lining up with TRBD1. Losses at the gene ends were 1 base for V and 2 bases for J; bases not matched to a gene: 4. The CDR3 contains 16 residues. The CDR3 reads CASSLGAGQGNYGYTF. The CDR3 region has the DNA TGTGCCAGCAGTTTAGGCGCGGGACAGGGGAACTATGGCTACACCTTC.

There are a few counts of this clonotype. The J gene is TRBJ2-5, the V gene TRBV7-3; 12 nucleotides align to TRBD1. The ends lost 1 base at V and 1 base at J; junction bases unmatched: 7. The CDR3 is 18 amino acids. The germline V gene encodes CDR1 SGHTA and CDR2 FQGTGA. Here the CDR3 reads CASSLRGQGAPLQETQYF. As DNA, the CDR3 is TGTGCCAGCAGCTTAAGGGGACAGGGGGCCCCCCTCCAAGAGACCCAGTACTTC.

This clonotype was detected only a few times. The chain recombines TRBV10-2 with TRBJ2-5; no firm D call. The CDR3 spans 15 residues. Trimming removed 8 bases from V and 0 bases from J, with 16 bases in between. Germline loops: CDR1 WSHSY, CDR2 SAAADI. DNA of the CDR3: TGCGCCAGCTTCCCCTCGGGCCAGTACCAAGAGACCCAGTACTTC. This codes for CASFPSGQYQETQYF.

With regard to this clonotype: At one end, the junction sequence differs from germline, possibly due to a read error. This chain connects TRBV6-1 to TRBJ2-6, with TRBD1 matching 11 bases. CDR1 MNHNS and CDR2 SASEGT come from the germline V gene. The CDR3 consists of 18 residues. DNA of the CDR3: TGTGCCAGTAGTGTCCGGGACAGGGGGACCTCTGGGGCCAACGTCCTGACTTTC. Protein sequence: CASSVRDRGTSGANVLTF.

J is TRBJ1-2 and V is TRBV5-1, with a possible D match to TRBD1 (5 bases). From germline, CDR1 is SGHRS and CDR2 YFSETQ. V was clipped by 2 bases and J by 7 bases, with 15 bases between them. The length of the CDR3 is 14 residues. Written as DNA, the CDR3 is TGCGCCAGCAGCTTCCAGTCACGGGGGGGTGGCTACACCTTC. Its protein is CASSFQSRGGGYTF.